This passage covers 14 T cell receptor beta chains from one sample sequenced in a study of control samples from healthy donors and cancer patients. Data came from immunoSEQ multiplex PCR; TCRdb stores just in-frame clones and leaves some out. The data contain some 130,000 clones, about 95% of them singletons. The sample was blood. The receptors here all came from a young man in good health.

V is TRBV6-5 and J is TRBJ1-1; 7 bases are a match to TRBD1. Germline lookup yields CDR1 MNHEY and CDR2 SVGAGI. The CDR3 has 15 amino acids. Trimming took 6 bases from V and 5 from J; bases not matched to a gene: 12. DNA of the CDR3: TGTGCCAGCAGAACCCGCCGGGACAGCTTGACTGAAGCTTTCTTT. Translation gives CASRTRRDSLTEAFF.

The V and J genes are TRBV6-5 and TRBJ1-6; D not resolved. Germline assignment: CDR1 MNHEY and CDR2 SVGAGI. The CDR3 is made up of 16 amino acids. The V end lost 2 bases, the J end lost 2 bases, and 10 bases lay between the germline ends. The CDR3 reads CASSYMRAAYNSPLHF. In DNA form, the CDR3 reads TGTGCCAGCAGTTACATGAGGGCAGCCTATAATTCACCCCTCCACTTT.

The rearrangement uses TRBV10-3 and TRBJ2-1; D perhaps matches TRBD1 (6 bases). Trimming pared 3 bases from V and 0 bases from J, leaving 15 bases between. This CDR3 contains 17 residues. Germline loops: CDR1 ENHRY, CDR2 SYGVKD. The CDR3 coding sequence is TGTGCCATCAGTGACAGGGGCCTGTCGAGCTCCTACAATGAGCAGTTCTTC. Residues: CAISDRGLSSSYNEQFF.

V is TRBV5-1 and J is TRBJ1-1; D uncertain. The CDR3 length is 13 residues. V shed 3 bases and J shed 0 bases, with 6 bases lying between them. Germline V lookup: CDR1 SGHRS, CDR2 YFSETQ. The CDR3 reads CASSSTLNTEAFF. DNA for the CDR3: TGCGCCAGCAGCTCGACTTTGAACACTGAAGCTTTCTTT.

This chain links TRBV7-9 with TRBJ2-2; no firm D call. V lost 7 bases and J 1 base, leaving 7 bases between the germline ends. The CDR3 totals 13 residues. CDR1 SEHNR and CDR2 FQNEAQ come from the germline V gene (reference sequence). The CDR3 region has the DNA TGTGCCAGCACCCCGGAGAACACCGGGGAGCTGTTTTTT. It yields the protein CASTPENTGELFF.

The rearrangement joins TRBV19 to TRBJ2-5, with 7 bases fitting TRBD1. Trimming cost V 1 base and J 9 bases; bases outside gene matches: 8. CDR3 length equals 14 residues. CDR1 is LNHDA, CDR2 SQIVND, per germline (reference sequence). The CDR3 DNA is TGTGCCAGTAGTATAGCAACAGGGGCCTTGGCCCAGTACTTC. It is translated as CASSIATGALAQYF.

This rearrangement joins TRBV7-9 to TRBJ2-7, with D possibly being TRBD1 (6 bases). CDR3 length: 13 amino acids. Germline V lookup: CDR1 SEHNR, CDR2 FQNEAQ (reference sequence). Trimming stripped 4 bases from V and 7 bases from J, with 14 bases between. CDR3 region: CASSSPRGEEQYF. The CDR3 DNA sequence: TGTGCCAGCAGCTCGCCCAGGGGTGAGGAGCAGTACTTC.

V usage is TRBV9 and J usage is TRBJ1-3; 8 nucleotides agree with TRBD1. CDR1 and CDR2 (germline): SGDLS, YYNGEE. This CDR3 has 14 amino acids. V shed 5 bases and J 4 bases; nucleotides not matched to a gene: 5. Here the CDR3 DNA reads TGTGCCAGCAGTTCAGGGGGCGACGGAAACACCATATATTTT. Translation gives CASSSGGDGNTIYF.

This chain joins TRBV6-5 and TRBJ2-7, with 9 bases identical to TRBD1. The V and J ends lost 7 bases and 6 bases, in that order; junction bases with no gene match: 13. Germline CDR1 MNHEY, CDR2 SVGAGI. CDR3 length: 15 amino acids. The CDR3 DNA reads as TGTGCCAGCAAACCCTTCCGGGACAGGGCCTTCGAGCAGTACTTC. Its translation: CASKPFRDRAFEQYF.

V usage is TRBV21-1 and J usage is TRBJ2-7; the table's D call, TRBD2, has no DNA check behind it. TRBV21-1 is a listed pseudogene. This CDR3 contains 16 residues. CDR3 nucleotides: TGTGCCAGCAGCAGAAGGGGAGCGGGTTTTCTCTACGAGCAGTACTTC. It codes for CASSRRGAGFLYEQYF.

V gene TRBV4-2 combines with J gene TRBJ2-1; 10 bases fit TRBD1. V lost 2 bases and J lost 4; bases outside the gene matches: 5. Germline-derived CDR1 and CDR2 are LGHNA and YNFKEQ. This CDR3 is 16 amino acids long. The CDR3 spells CASSQPGQGGYNEQFF. Written as DNA, the CDR3 is TGTGCCAGCAGCCAACCAGGACAGGGGGGATACAATGAGCAGTTCTTC.

This sequence joins TRBV18 and TRBJ2-1; possible D gene TRBD2, 5 bases. The V gene lost 7 bases and the J gene lost 0 bases, with 10 bases spanning the gap. Germline-derived CDR1 and CDR2 are KGHSH and LQKENI. The CDR3 runs 14 residues. The CDR3 DNA is TGTGCCAGCTTAGCTAGCCTCTCCTACAATGAGCAGTTCTTC. Protein sequence: CASLASLSYNEQFF.

This chain links TRBV14 with TRBJ1-5; perhaps TRBD1 as D (5 bases). V gave up 4 bases and J gave up 6 bases, with 16 bases separating them. The CDR3 consists of 15 residues. The germline gives CDR1 SGHDN, CDR2 FVKESK. The CDR3 protein is CASSRPTGGVQPQHF. CDR3 nucleotides: TGTGCCAGCAGCCGTCCCACGGGGGGGGTTCAGCCCCAGCATTTT. Full variable domain (rest looked up from reference TRBV14 and TRBJ1-5): EAGVTQFPSHSVIEKGQTVTLRCDPISGHDNLYWYRRVMGKEIKFLLHFVKESKQDESGMPNNRFLAERTGGTYSTLKVQPAELEDSGVYFCASSRPTGGVQPQHFGDGTRLSIL.

The gene calls are TRBV6-6 and TRBJ2-1, with 7 bases identical to TRBD1. V was pared by 7 bases and J by 7 bases, with 4 bases of the junction left unmatched. Germline assignment: CDR1 MNHNY and CDR2 SVGAGI (reference sequence). The CDR3 is 12 amino acids. This CDR3 is CASTLQGNEQFF. Written as DNA, the CDR3 is TGTGCCAGCACTTTACAGGGGAATGAGCAGTTCTTC.